Following are 10 T cell receptor beta chains from one sample sequenced in a study of cytomegalovirus exposure and HLA in healthy donors. The PCR ran on 60 Vbeta and 13 Jbeta primers. Only in-frame clones appear in the TCRdb table, and some are missing; sequencing was by immunoSEQ multiplex PCR. The sample contains around 150,000 clones, about 80% of which appear only once. Material: PBMCs. These receptors came from a man aged 25-45 years in good health and CMV-seronegative.

CDR3: CASSLPGQSYEQYF. Written as DNA, the CDR3 is TGTGCCAGCAGTCTACCGGGACAGAGCTACGAGCAGTACTTC. The chain has TRBV28 and TRBJ2-7; TRBD1 agrees at 7 bases. CDR1 and CDR2 (germline): MDHEN, SYDVKM. There are 14 residues in the CDR3. J gave up 3 bases and V 5 bases, and 7 bases lay outside the gene matches.

The chain recombines TRBV5-1 with TRBJ2-3; 12 bases map to TRBD2. V was clipped by 4 bases and J by 2 bases; unmatched bases: 5. Per germline, CDR1 SGHRS and CDR2 YFSETQ. This CDR3 is 16 amino acids long. CDR3 residues: CASSPTSGSNTDTQYF. CDR3 DNA: TGCGCCAGCAGCCCGACTAGCGGGAGCAACACAGATACGCAGTATTTT.

The genes are TRBV5-1 and TRBJ1-2; D is perhaps TRBD1 (6 bases). Trimming took off 8 bases at V and 4 bases at J, with 18 bases between the two ends. The germline V gene encodes CDR1 SGHRS and CDR2 YFSETQ. The CDR3 is 14 residues long. The CDR3 coding sequence is TGCGCCAGTGGAGAGAAGACAGGATCCTATGGCTACACCTTC. Translation: CASGEKTGSYGYTF.

The rearrangement joins TRBV27 to TRBJ2-1; D possibly corresponds to TRBD2 (6 bases). This CDR3 has 15 amino acids. Germline V lookup: CDR1 MNHEY, CDR2 SMNVEV (reference sequence). Trimming removed 8 bases at V and 3 bases at J, with 17 bases between. The CDR3 protein is CASRASGGNYNEQFF. The DNA of the CDR3 is TGTGCCAGCCGAGCGTCCGGCGGGAACTACAATGAGCAGTTCTTC.

The CDR3 bases are TGTGCCTGGAGTCCAATTACATCACCCCTCCACTTT. Protein sequence: CAWSPITSPLHF. The chain is built from TRBV30 and TRBJ1-6; D unresolved. Germline V gives CDR1 GTSNPN, CDR2 SVGIG (reference sequence). Trimming pared 2 bases from V and 10 bases from J, leaving 9 bases between. The CDR3 runs to 12 residues.

CDR3 DNA sequence: TGTGCCACCAGCAGAGATCCGCAGGGGAATTCACCCCTCCACTTT. This gives the protein CATSRDPQGNSPLHF. The V gene is TRBV15, the J gene TRBJ1-6, with D perhaps matching TRBD1 (6 bases). Germline V gene data show CDR1 as LNHNV and CDR2 as YYDKDF (reference sequence). The CDR3 runs 15 residues. V lost 0 bases, J lost 7 bases, and 10 bases lay in between.

The CDR3 coding sequence is TGTGCCAGCAGTTACGGGGGCAGGGTCACTGAAGCTTTCTTT. Translating gives CASSYGGRVTEAFF. The V call is TRBV6-5, the J call TRBJ1-1; tentatively, D is TRBD1 (6 bases). V was shortened by 2 bases and J by 4 bases, with 11 bases between the two germline ends. Germline-derived CDR1 and CDR2 are MNHEY and SVGAGI. The CDR3 is made up of 14 amino acids.

This clone has a handful of counts. This sequence joins TRBV10-2 and TRBJ1-5; 7 nucleotides line up with TRBD1. Germline V CDR1 and CDR2: WSHSY, SAAADI. V lost 7 bases and J lost 3; bases outside the gene matches: 6. The CDR3 is 14 residues long. CDR3 amino acids: CASNGQATNQPQHF. Here the CDR3 DNA reads TGCGCCAGCAACGGACAGGCGACCAATCAGCCCCAGCATTTT.

The V call is TRBV7-2, the J call TRBJ2-5, with a tentative D call TRBD1 (7 bases). The V gene's germline CDR1 is SGHTA and CDR2 FQGNSA. The V end was cut by 0 bases, the J end by 3 bases, with 11 bases between. This CDR3 is built from 15 residues. CDR3 sequence reads: CASSLAGGGKETQYF. Here the CDR3 DNA reads TGTGCCAGCAGCTTAGCAGGGGGCGGGAAAGAGACCCAGTACTTC.

The chain combines TRBV7-8 with TRBJ1-6; D is uncertain. Trimming left V 8 bases short and J 9 bases short, with 20 bases between. Germline V gene lookup returns CDR1 SGHVS and CDR2 FQNEAQ. This CDR3 has 15 residues. CDR3 DNA: TGTGCCAGCTCAGGAGGGAAGCGCGTGAGTTCACCCCTCCACTTT. It yields the protein CASSGGKRVSSPLHF. The full variable domain, completed using reference TRBV7-8 and TRBJ1-6, is GAGVSQSPRYKVAKRGQDVALRCDPISGHVSLFWYQQALGQGPEFLTYFQNEAQLDKSGLPSDRFFAERPEGSVSTLKIQRTQQEDSAVYLCASSGGKRVSSPLHFGNGTRLTVT.